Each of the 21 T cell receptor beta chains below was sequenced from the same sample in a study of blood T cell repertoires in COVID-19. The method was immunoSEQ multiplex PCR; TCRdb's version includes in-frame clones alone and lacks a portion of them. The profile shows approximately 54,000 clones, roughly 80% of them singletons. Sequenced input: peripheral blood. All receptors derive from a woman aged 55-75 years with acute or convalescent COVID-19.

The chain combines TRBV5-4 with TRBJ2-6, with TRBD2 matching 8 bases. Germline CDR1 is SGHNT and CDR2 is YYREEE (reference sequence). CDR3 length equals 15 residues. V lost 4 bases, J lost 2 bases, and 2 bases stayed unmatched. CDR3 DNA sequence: TGTGCCAGCAGCCCGGGGGGGACTGGGGCCAACGTCCTGACTTTC. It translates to CASSPGGTGANVLTF.

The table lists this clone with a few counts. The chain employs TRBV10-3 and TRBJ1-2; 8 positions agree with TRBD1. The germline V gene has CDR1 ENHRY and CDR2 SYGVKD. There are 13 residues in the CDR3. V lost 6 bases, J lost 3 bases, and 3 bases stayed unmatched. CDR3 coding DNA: TGTGCCATCAGCTCGGGACAGGACTATGGCTACACCTTC. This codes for CAISSGQDYGYTF.

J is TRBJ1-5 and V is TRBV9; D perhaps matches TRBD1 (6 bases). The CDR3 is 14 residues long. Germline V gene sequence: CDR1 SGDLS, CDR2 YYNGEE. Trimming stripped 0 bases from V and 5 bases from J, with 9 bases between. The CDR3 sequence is CASSVGDTDQPQHF. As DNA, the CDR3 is TGTGCCAGCAGCGTAGGGGACACCGATCAGCCCCAGCATTTT.

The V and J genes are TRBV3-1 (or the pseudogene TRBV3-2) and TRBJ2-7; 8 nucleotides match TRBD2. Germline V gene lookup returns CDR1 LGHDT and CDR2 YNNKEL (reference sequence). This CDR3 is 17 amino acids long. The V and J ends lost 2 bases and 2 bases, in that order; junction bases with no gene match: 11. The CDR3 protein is CASSQNGAGVGAYEQYF. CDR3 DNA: TGTGCCAGCAGCCAAAATGGAGCGGGAGTAGGGGCCTACGAGCAGTACTTC.

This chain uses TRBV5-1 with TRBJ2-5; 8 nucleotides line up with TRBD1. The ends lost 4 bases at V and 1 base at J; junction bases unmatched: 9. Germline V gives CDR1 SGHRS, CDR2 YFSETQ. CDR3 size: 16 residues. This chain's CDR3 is CASSPWITGGQETQYF. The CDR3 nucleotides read TGCGCCAGCAGCCCTTGGATTACAGGGGGCCAAGAGACCCAGTACTTC. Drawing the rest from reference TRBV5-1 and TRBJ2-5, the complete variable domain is KAGVTQTPRYLIKTRGQQVTLSCSPISGHRSVSWYQQTPGQGLQFLFEYFSETQRNKGNFPGRFSGRQFSNSRSEMNVSTLELGDSALYLCASSPWITGGQETQYFGPGTRLLVL.

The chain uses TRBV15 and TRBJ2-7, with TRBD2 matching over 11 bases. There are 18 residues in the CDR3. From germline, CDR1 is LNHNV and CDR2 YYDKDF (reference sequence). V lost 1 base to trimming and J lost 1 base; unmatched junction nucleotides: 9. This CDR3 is CATSRVFEGLAVSYEQYF. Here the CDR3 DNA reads TGTGCCACCAGCAGAGTTTTTGAGGGACTAGCGGTTTCCTACGAGCAGTACTTC.

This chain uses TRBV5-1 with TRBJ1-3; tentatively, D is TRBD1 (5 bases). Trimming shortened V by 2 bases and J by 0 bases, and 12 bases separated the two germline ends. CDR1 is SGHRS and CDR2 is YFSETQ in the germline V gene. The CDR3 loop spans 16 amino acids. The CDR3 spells CASSLQDSTSGNTIYF. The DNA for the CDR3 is TGCGCCAGCAGCTTACAAGACAGTACCTCTGGAAACACCATATATTTT. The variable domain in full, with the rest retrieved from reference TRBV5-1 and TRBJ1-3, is KAGVTQTPRYLIKTRGQQVTLSCSPISGHRSVSWYQQTPGQGLQFLFEYFSETQRNKGNFPGRFSGRQFSNSRSEMNVSTLELGDSALYLCASSLQDSTSGNTIYFGEGSWLTVV.

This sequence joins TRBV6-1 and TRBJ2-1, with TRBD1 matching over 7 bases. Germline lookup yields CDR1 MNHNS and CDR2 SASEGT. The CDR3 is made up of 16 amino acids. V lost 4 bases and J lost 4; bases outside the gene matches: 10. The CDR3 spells CASSGVGTATYNEQFF. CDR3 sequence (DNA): TGTGCCAGCAGTGGGGTAGGGACAGCAACTTACAATGAGCAGTTCTTC.

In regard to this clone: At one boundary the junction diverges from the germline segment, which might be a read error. CDR3 bases: TGTGCCGGGAGGGTCCTATACGAGCAGTACTTC. Its translation: CAGRVLYEQYF. The chain joins TRBV30 to TRBJ2-7, with 7 positions matching TRBD2. Looked up from germline, CDR1 is GTSNPN and CDR2 is SVGIG (reference sequence). The CDR3 contains 11 residues.

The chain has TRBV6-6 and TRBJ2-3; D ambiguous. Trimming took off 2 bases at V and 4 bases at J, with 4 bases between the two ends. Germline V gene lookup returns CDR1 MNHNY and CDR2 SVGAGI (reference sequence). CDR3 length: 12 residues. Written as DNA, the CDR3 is TGTGCCAGCAGTTACGGGCCAGATACGCAGTATTTT. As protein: CASSYGPDTQYF.

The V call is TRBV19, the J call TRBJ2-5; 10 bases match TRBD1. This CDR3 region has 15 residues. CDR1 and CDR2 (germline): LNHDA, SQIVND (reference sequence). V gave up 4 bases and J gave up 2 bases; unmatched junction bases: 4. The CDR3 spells CASSNRGQGQETQYF. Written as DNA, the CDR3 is TGTGCCAGTAGTAACCGGGGACAGGGGCAAGAGACCCAGTACTTC.

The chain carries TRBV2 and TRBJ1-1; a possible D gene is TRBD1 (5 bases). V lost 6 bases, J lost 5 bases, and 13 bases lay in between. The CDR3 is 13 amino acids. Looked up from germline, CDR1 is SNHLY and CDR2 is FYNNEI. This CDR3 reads CASRGEGETEAFF. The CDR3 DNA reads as TGTGCCAGCAGGGGGGAGGGAGAGACTGAAGCTTTCTTT. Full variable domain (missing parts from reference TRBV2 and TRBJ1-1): EPEVTQTPSHQVTQMGQEVILRCVPISNHLYFYWYRQILGQKVEFLVSFYNNEISEKSEIFDDQFSVERPDGSNFTLKIRSTKLEDSAMYFCASRGEGETEAFFGQGTRLTVV.

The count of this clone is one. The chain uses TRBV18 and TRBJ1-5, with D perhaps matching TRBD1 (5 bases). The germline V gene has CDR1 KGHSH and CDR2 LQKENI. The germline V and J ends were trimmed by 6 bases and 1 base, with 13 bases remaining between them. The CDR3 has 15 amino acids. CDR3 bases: TGTGCCAGCTCCCTTAACCAGGGAAGCAATCAGCCCCAGCATTTT. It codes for CASSLNQGSNQPQHF.

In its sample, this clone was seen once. The CDR3, as DNA: TGTGCCACTAACCCGGGGGGACTAGCGGAGGGCTCCTACAATGAGCAGTTCTTC. Its translation: CATNPGGLAEGSYNEQFF. J is TRBJ2-1 and V is TRBV19, with 11 nucleotides matching TRBD2. V lost 10 bases, J lost 0 bases, and 14 bases stayed unmatched. Germline V gene data show CDR1 as LNHDA and CDR2 as SQIVND (reference sequence). CDR3 length: 18 residues.

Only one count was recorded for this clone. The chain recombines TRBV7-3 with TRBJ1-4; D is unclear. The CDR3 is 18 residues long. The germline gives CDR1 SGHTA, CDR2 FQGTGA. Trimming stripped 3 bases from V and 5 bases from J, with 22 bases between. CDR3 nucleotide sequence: TGTGCCAGCAGCTTCAGTCCATCTTCGACTTCGAAGAATGAAAAACTGTTTTTT. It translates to CASSFSPSSTSKNEKLFF.

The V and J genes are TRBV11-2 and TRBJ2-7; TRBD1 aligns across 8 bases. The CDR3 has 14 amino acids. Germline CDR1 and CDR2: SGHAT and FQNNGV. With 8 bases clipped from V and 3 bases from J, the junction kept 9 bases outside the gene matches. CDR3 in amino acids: CASDQGAVGYEQYF. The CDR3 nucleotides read TGTGCCAGCGACCAGGGGGCTGTGGGCTACGAGCAGTACTTC.

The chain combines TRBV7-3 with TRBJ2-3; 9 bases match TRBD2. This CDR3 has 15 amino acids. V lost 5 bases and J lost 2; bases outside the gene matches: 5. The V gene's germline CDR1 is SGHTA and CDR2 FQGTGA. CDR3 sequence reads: CASSPLAGHTDTQYF. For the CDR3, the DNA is TGTGCCAGCAGCCCTCTAGCGGGACACACAGATACGCAGTATTTT. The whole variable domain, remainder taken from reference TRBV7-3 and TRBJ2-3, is GAGVSQTPSNKVTEKGKYVELRCDPISGHTALYWYRQSLGQGPEFLIYFQGTGAADDSGLPNDRFFAVRPEGSVSTLKIQRTERGDSAVYLCASSPLAGHTDTQYFGPGTRLTVL.

The DNA of the CDR3 is TGTGCCACCAGTGATTTGAGGGGGCGCACAGATACGCAGTATTTT. It specifies CATSDLRGRTDTQYF. The chain employs TRBV24-1 and TRBJ2-3; 7 bases agree with TRBD1. V lost 0 bases to trimming and J lost 1 base; unmatched junction nucleotides: 0. Germline lookup yields CDR1 KGHDR and CDR2 SFDVKD. The CDR3 spans 15 residues.

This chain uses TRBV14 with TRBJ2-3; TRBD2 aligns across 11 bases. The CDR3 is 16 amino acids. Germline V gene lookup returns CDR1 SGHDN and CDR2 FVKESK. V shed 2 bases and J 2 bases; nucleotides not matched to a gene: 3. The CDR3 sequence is CASSQPGLAVTDTQYF. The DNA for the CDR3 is TGTGCCAGCAGCCAACCGGGACTAGCGGTCACAGATACGCAGTATTTT.

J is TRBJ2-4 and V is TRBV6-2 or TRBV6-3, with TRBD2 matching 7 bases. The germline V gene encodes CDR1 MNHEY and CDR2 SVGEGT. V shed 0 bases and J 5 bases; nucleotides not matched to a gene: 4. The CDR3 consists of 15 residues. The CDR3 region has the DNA TGTGCCAGCAGTTACTCTGGGGGGAGGGAAAACATTCAGTACTTC. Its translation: CASSYSGGRENIQYF.

The CDR3 DNA sequence: TGTGCCAGCAGAACGGACATACATCAGCCCCAGCATTTT. This codes for CASRTDIHQPQHF. This chain uses TRBV6-5 with TRBJ1-5; perhaps TRBD1 as D (5 bases). The CDR3 runs 13 residues. Trimming removed 6 bases from V and 5 bases from J, with 11 bases in between. The germline gives CDR1 MNHEY, CDR2 SVGAGI.